These T cell receptor beta chains were read from a single sample in a study of blood T cells in healthy people across ages. One entry per CDR3 protein, called by TCRdb with MiXCR from the 5' RACE reads. The table lists 850,000 to 950,000 distinct CDR3 sequences, around 26% of them singletons. The sample was blood. These receptors came from a woman older than 75 in good health. CDR3s include the opening cysteine and the closing phenylalanine or tryptophan. The D gene is left open where the match is weak. Only part of the rows carry a size: once, few, many, or a class if the clone is expanded.

v_gene: TRBV14; j_gene: TRBJ1-4; d_gene: NA; abundance: many; CDR3nt: TGTGCCAGCAGCCAAGATCCTGGGGCGAAGGGTGAAAAACTGTTTTTT; CDR3aa: CASSQDPGAKGEKLFF
v_gene: TRBV20-1; j_gene: TRBJ2-1; d_gene: TRBD2; abundance: many; CDR3nt: TGCAGTGCTGTTGGAATAGCGGGGAAGTACAATGAGCAGTTCTTC; CDR3aa: CSAVGIAGKYNEQFF
v_gene: TRBV20-1; j_gene: TRBJ1-1; d_gene: TRBD1; abundance: NA; CDR3nt: TGCAGTGCCAGGGACAGGGGTTGGAACACTGAAGCTTTCTTT; CDR3aa: CSARDRGWNTEAFF
v_gene: TRBV6-2/TRBV6-3; j_gene: TRBJ1-5; d_gene: NA; abundance: NA; CDR3nt: TGTGCCAGCAGGTACTTTGCGGGGGCTCAGCCCCAGCATTTT; CDR3aa: CASRYFAGAQPQHF
v_gene: TRBV10-3; j_gene: TRBJ1-4; d_gene: NA; abundance: NA; CDR3nt: TGTGCCATCAGGACTGCAGCGACTAATGAAAAACTGTTTTTT; CDR3aa: CAIRTAATNEKLFF
v_gene: TRBV6-2/TRBV6-3; j_gene: TRBJ1-5; d_gene: TRBD1; abundance: few; CDR3nt: TGTGCCAGCGGGCACAGGGGTAGGACCCAGCATTTT; CDR3aa: CASGHRGRTQHF
v_gene: TRBV7-8; j_gene: TRBJ1-1; d_gene: NA; abundance: NA; CDR3nt: TGTGCCAGCAGCTGGAGGGAGACCTACACTGAAGCTTTCTTT; CDR3aa: CASSWRETYTEAFF
v_gene: TRBV20-1; j_gene: TRBJ1-5; d_gene: TRBD1; abundance: few; CDR3nt: TGCAGTGCTAGAGATCAAGGGGGCGAACAGCCCCAGCATTTT; CDR3aa: CSARDQGGEQPQHF
v_gene: TRBV18; j_gene: TRBJ1-5; d_gene: NA; abundance: NA; CDR3nt: TGTGCCAGCTCCCCCGTCGGGGTCGTGGGGAATCAGCCCCAGCATTTT; CDR3aa: CASSPVGVVGNQPQHF
v_gene: TRBV20-1; j_gene: TRBJ1-5; d_gene: TRBD1; abundance: many; CDR3nt: TGCAGTGCTAGATTTAGGGGGCGAAGCAATCAGCCCCAGCATTTT; CDR3aa: CSARFRGRSNQPQHF
v_gene: TRBV11-2; j_gene: TRBJ2-3; d_gene: NA; abundance: many; CDR3nt: TGTGCCAGCAGCTCTCAACGCACAGATACGCAGTATTTT; CDR3aa: CASSSQRTDTQYF
v_gene: TRBV20-1; j_gene: TRBJ1-2; d_gene: NA; abundance: NA; CDR3nt: TGCAGTGCTAGAGCAGGGACTGACGTTTACGGCTACACCTTC; CDR3aa: CSARAGTDVYGYTF
v_gene: TRBV7-2; j_gene: TRBJ2-3; d_gene: NA; abundance: once; CDR3nt: TGTGCCAGCATCGATGGACAGAGCACAGATACGCAGTATTTT; CDR3aa: CASIDGQSTDTQYF
v_gene: TRBV6-2/TRBV6-3; j_gene: TRBJ2-1; d_gene: NA; abundance: many; CDR3nt: TGTGCCAGCAGAATCGGGGGGCCGAACAATGAGCAGTTCTTC; CDR3aa: CASRIGGPNNEQFF
v_gene: TRBV20-1; j_gene: TRBJ2-1; d_gene: NA; abundance: many; CDR3nt: TGCAGTGCTAGCCCCGCACTGGGGAGCTCCTACAATGAGCAGTTCTTC; CDR3aa: CSASPALGSSYNEQFF
v_gene: TRBV4-3; j_gene: TRBJ1-6; d_gene: NA; abundance: many; CDR3nt: TGCGCCAGCAGCCAAGTTCCACAGGGCTATAATTCACCCCTCCACTTT; CDR3aa: CASSQVPQGYNSPLHF
v_gene: TRBV6-1; j_gene: TRBJ1-2; d_gene: NA; abundance: NA; CDR3nt: TGTGCCAGCAGTGAAGTGGGCAGGTGGGAGCATGGCTACACCTTC; CDR3aa: CASSEVGRWEHGYTF
v_gene: TRBV20-1; j_gene: TRBJ1-1; d_gene: NA; abundance: few; CDR3nt: TGCAGTGCTAGAGTTAGTACTTGGGGGGAGCGGGGGAACACTGAAGCTTTCTTT; CDR3aa: CSARVSTWGERGNTEAFF
v_gene: TRBV20-1; j_gene: TRBJ2-3; d_gene: NA; abundance: NA; CDR3nt: TGCAGTGCTAGAATCAGGGGACTACTCACAGATACGCAGTATTTT; CDR3aa: CSARIRGLLTDTQYF
v_gene: TRBV27; j_gene: TRBJ1-1; d_gene: NA; abundance: few; CDR3nt: TGTGCCAGCAGTAAGGGGGGGACGGGGAACACTGAAGCTTTCTTT; CDR3aa: CASSKGGTGNTEAFF
v_gene: TRBV28; j_gene: TRBJ1-1; d_gene: TRBD1; abundance: NA; CDR3nt: TGTGCCAGCAGCCAAATCTCGGGACAGGCGAACACTGAAGCTTTCTTT; CDR3aa: CASSQISGQANTEAFF
v_gene: TRBV6-2/TRBV6-3; j_gene: TRBJ2-4; d_gene: NA; abundance: few; CDR3nt: TGTGCCAGCAGTCAAGACACACCAAACATTCAGTACTTC; CDR3aa: CASSQDTPNIQYF